The 7 T cell receptor beta chains below were found in one sample sequenced in a study of T-cell memory formation after mild COVID-19. TCRdb re-called the 5' RACE reads with MiXCR, one entry per CDR3 protein. The table records roughly 510,000 distinct CDR3 sequences, roughly 17% of them present only once. Input material: PBMCs or a T cell subset sorted from them (not recorded which). Receptors were obtained from an adult woman who had mild COVID-19 (a few samples of this study predate the infection). Cell type and time point are not known.

The chain links TRBV6-2 or TRBV6-3 to TRBJ2-7; 8 positions match TRBD1. Germline V CDR1 and CDR2: MNHEY, SVGEGT. Trimming cost V 0 bases and J 6 bases; bases outside gene matches: 4. The CDR3 has 14 amino acids. DNA of the CDR3: TGTGCCAGCAGTTACTCGGACAGGGCAGGCGAGCAGTACTTC. Protein: CASSYSDRAGEQYF.

In this sample, this clonotype turned up many times. This chain links TRBV5-1 with TRBJ1-2; maybe TRBD1 (6 bases). Trimming took off 4 bases at V and 5 bases at J, with 18 bases between the two ends. There are 15 residues in the CDR3. Germline V gene sequence: CDR1 SGHRS, CDR2 YFSETQ. CDR3 nucleotide sequence: TGCGCCAGCAGCGTGTCACCCACGGGGGCGTATGGCTACACCTTC. Its protein product is CASSVSPTGAYGYTF.

The chain recombines TRBV11-2 with TRBJ2-3, with TRBD2 matching over 7 bases. V shed 1 base and J 1 base; nucleotides not matched to a gene: 5. Germline V gene data show CDR1 as SGHAT and CDR2 as FQNNGV. The CDR3 covers 16 residues. This CDR3 reads CASSLVVTSGTDTQYF. Here the CDR3 DNA reads TGTGCCAGCAGCTTAGTTGTAACTAGCGGCACAGATACGCAGTATTTT.

The CDR3 bases are TGTGCCAGCAGCCTCCCCGGGACAGGAGAGATGGGGGCCAACGTCCTGACTTTC. This sequence encodes CASSLPGTGEMGANVLTF. The rearrangement joins TRBV12-3 or TRBV12-4 to TRBJ2-6; 8 nucleotides match TRBD1. V dropped 6 bases and J dropped 4; count of bases not matched to a gene: 14. This CDR3 contains 18 residues.

This clonotype has just a few counts. Here the CDR3 DNA reads TGTGCTAGTGGTGAGGGGACCTTCTATGGCTACACCTTC. This sequence encodes CASGEGTFYGYTF. This chain links TRBV12-5 with TRBJ1-2, with D possibly matching TRBD1 (5 bases). This CDR3 has 13 amino acids. The germline CDR1 and CDR2 sequences are LGHNT and FRNRAP. Trimming cost V 5 bases and J 4 bases, with 11 bases left between them.

The sample holds a few counts of this clonotype. V usage is TRBV27 and J usage is TRBJ2-2; 8 positions agree with TRBD1. Germline lookup yields CDR1 MNHEY and CDR2 SMNVEV (reference sequence). The trim removed 5 bases at V and 2 bases at J, leaving 7 bases unmatched. The CDR3 consists of 16 residues. In DNA form, the CDR3 reads TGTGCCAGCAGTAAGCAGGGGGCTAGAAACACCGGGGAGCTGTTTTTT. It is translated as CASSKQGARNTGELFF.

CDR3 loop: CASSPRGGEIGELFF. The CDR3 nucleotides read TGTGCCAGCTCACCTCGTGGAGGGGAGATCGGGGAGCTGTTTTTT. The V and J genes are TRBV18 and TRBJ2-2, with TRBD2 as a possible D gene (6 bases). Germline loops: CDR1 KGHSH, CDR2 LQKENI. The germline V and J ends were trimmed by 3 bases and 7 bases, with 15 bases remaining between them. The CDR3 contains 15 residues.